These 22 T cell receptor beta chains share one sample of origin, sequenced in a study of shared clonotypes between healthy human individuals. Data came from immunoSEQ multiplex PCR; TCRdb stores just in-frame clones and leaves some out. The top ten clones hold roughly 0.13% of a sample with 2 million to 3 million clones, approximately 90% of them seen once. Material: naive CD4+ T cells sorted from blood. Subset defined: CD45RA+ positively selected. These receptors all come from a man between 18 and 35 years old in good health.

This clone was counted once. CDR3 amino acids: CASSPFWGGNEQYF. In DNA, the CDR3 is TGTGCCAGCTCACCCTTCTGGGGGGGGAACGAGCAGTACTTC. The chain joins TRBV18 to TRBJ2-7; 7 nucleotides agree with TRBD2. Germline values: CDR1 KGHSH, CDR2 LQKENI. With 3 bases clipped from V and 5 bases from J, the junction kept 7 bases outside the gene matches. The CDR3 contains 14 residues.

As for this clone: This same CDR3 is encoded by further DNA sequences in the sample. The chain links TRBV9 to TRBJ2-5, with 10 bases matching TRBD2. The V gene's germline CDR1 is SGDLS and CDR2 YYNGEE. The CDR3 runs to 15 residues. With 1 base clipped from V and 1 base from J, the junction kept 1 base outside the gene matches. The CDR3 is CASSVLAGAQETQYF. The DNA of the CDR3 is TGTGCCAGCAGCGTACTAGCGGGAGCCCAAGAGACCCAGTACTTC.

This chain joins TRBV10-1 and TRBJ2-7, with D possibly being TRBD1 (7 bases). The CDR3 covers 18 residues. CDR1 is WNHNN, CDR2 SYGVQD, per germline (reference sequence). The V end was cut by 2 bases, the J end by 6 bases, with 26 bases between. CDR3 loop: CASSELNRGTVVISEQYF. For the CDR3, the DNA is TGCGCCAGCAGTGAGCTTAACCGCGGGACAGTAGTAATATCCGAGCAGTACTTC.

J is TRBJ1-6 and V is TRBV2; unclear D gene. Germline CDR1 reads SNHLY; CDR2 reads FYNNEI. Trimming stripped 8 bases from V and 4 bases from J, with 3 bases between. This CDR3 spans 11 amino acids. As DNA, the CDR3 is TGTGCCAGCTCTTATAATTCACCCCTCCACTTT. Protein product: CASSYNSPLHF.

V and J are TRBV5-1 and TRBJ2-3; tentative D call: TRBD1 (5 bases). Germline lookup yields CDR1 SGHRS and CDR2 YFSETQ. Trimming pared 4 bases from V and 2 bases from J, leaving 14 bases between. This CDR3 spans 15 amino acids. CDR3 in amino acids: CASSTLGVPTDTQYF. In nucleotides, the CDR3 is TGCGCCAGCAGCACTCTAGGGGTACCCACAGATACGCAGTATTTT.

In this sample, this clone turned up once. V gene TRBV27 combines with J gene TRBJ2-7, with TRBD2 matching 10 bases. J was trimmed by 2 bases and V by 6 bases; bases with no gene match: 7. The CDR3 extends over 15 amino acids. The germline V gene encodes CDR1 MNHEY and CDR2 SMNVEV (reference sequence). CDR3 coding DNA: TGTGCCAGCAGGAGGGAAGCGGGGGGGCCCTACGAGCAGTACTTC. Protein: CASRREAGGPYEQYF.

V gene TRBV6-1 combines with J gene TRBJ1-1, with 11 bases fitting TRBD1. This CDR3 is built from 14 residues. Germline V gene lookup returns CDR1 MNHNS and CDR2 SASEGT. The V and J ends lost 6 bases and 4 bases, in that order; junction bases with no gene match: 4. The chain's CDR3 is CASSLGQGATEAFF. The CDR3 region has the DNA TGTGCCAGCAGCTTAGGACAGGGGGCCACTGAAGCTTTCTTT.

The gene calls are TRBV6-1 and TRBJ2-1; 8 bases are a match to TRBD1. J gave up 2 bases and V 7 bases, and 7 bases lay outside the gene matches. Germline-derived CDR1 and CDR2 are MNHNS and SASEGT. The CDR3 covers 15 residues. CDR3 DNA sequence: TGTGCCAGCAATCTGGGACAGGCTACCTACAATGAGCAGTTCTTC. Its protein product is CASNLGQATYNEQFF.

The gene calls are TRBV4-2 and TRBJ2-3; 12 nucleotides agree with TRBD2. The CDR3 has 19 residues. Germline V gives CDR1 LGHNA, CDR2 YNFKEQ. The ends lost 0 bases at V and 3 bases at J; junction bases unmatched: 10. The CDR3 region is CASSQDSLAGGPGTDTQYF. The CDR3 nucleotides are TGTGCCAGCAGCCAAGATTCCCTAGCGGGGGGGCCGGGTACAGATACGCAGTATTTT.

V and J are TRBV4-3 and TRBJ2-5, with 7 bases matching TRBD1. The better agreement between TRBJ2-7 and the DNA end casts doubt on the J call. The CDR3 runs to 15 residues. CDR1 and CDR2 from the germline V gene are LGHNA and YSLEER. Written as DNA, the CDR3 is TGCGCCAGCAGCCAAGATGCCCTGACAGGGTACGAGCAGTACTTC. Amino acids: CASSQDALTGYEQYF.

The rearrangement links TRBV25-1 to TRBJ2-5; D unresolved. The better agreement between TRBJ2-7 and the DNA end casts doubt on the J call. Germline V gene lookup returns CDR1 MGHDK and CDR2 SYGVNS. This CDR3 is 13 amino acids long. The CDR3 loop reads CASSVTPSYEQYF. The CDR3 region has the DNA TGTGCCAGCAGTGTGACGCCATCCTACGAGCAGTACTTC.

This clone appeared a single time. The gene calls are TRBV7-2 and TRBJ2-5, with D tentatively TRBD1 (6 bases). Matching the DNA end better, TRBJ2-7 makes the J call doubtful. Germline V gives CDR1 SGHTA, CDR2 FQGNSA. There are 13 residues in the CDR3. The CDR3 is CASSLARGYEQYF. The CDR3 nucleotides read TGTGCCAGCAGCTTAGCAAGGGGGTACGAGCAGTACTTC.

This clone was observed once. The genes are TRBV6-5 and TRBJ2-3, with 7 positions matching TRBD2. This CDR3 region has 15 residues. V dropped 6 bases and J dropped 2; count of bases not matched to a gene: 8. Germline CDR1 is MNHEY and CDR2 is SVGAGI. CDR3 in DNA: TGTGCCAGCAGAAAGATCGCGGGAGACACAGATACGCAGTATTTT. Translating it yields CASRKIAGDTDTQYF.

The gene calls are TRBV6-6 and TRBJ1-2, with D possibly matching TRBD1 (5 bases). V was cut by 2 bases and J by 8 bases, with 12 bases left in between. The CDR3 length is 13 residues. Germline CDR1 MNHNY, CDR2 SVGAGI (reference sequence). The CDR3 is CASSYDSLSGYTF. CDR3 DNA sequence: TGTGCCAGCAGTTACGACAGCTTGAGCGGCTACACCTTC.

The gene calls are TRBV6-5 and TRBJ2-3, with TRBD2 matching over 9 bases. This CDR3 region has 14 residues. The germline V gene encodes CDR1 MNHEY and CDR2 SVGAGI. After removal of 11 bases from V and 5 bases from J, the junction contained 11 bases not matched to a gene. The CDR3 region is CAGGSGLAGDTQYF. CDR3 coding DNA: TGTGCCGGGGGTTCGGGACTAGCAGGAGATACGCAGTATTTT.

This clone has only a few counts. An end of the junction does not agree with germline; a read error may underlie this. The CDR3 nucleotides are TGTGCCCGGAGTCATAGGTCGGGCTACACCTTC. Protein sequence: CARSHRSGYTF. The gene calls are TRBV30 and TRBJ1-2; D gene unclear. Looked up from germline, CDR1 is GTSNPN and CDR2 is SVGIG (reference sequence). The CDR3 runs to 11 residues.

The V gene is TRBV19, the J gene TRBJ2-2; either TRBD1 or TRBD2 may fit D (5 bases each). The V end lost 4 bases, the J end lost 6 bases, and 12 bases lay between the germline ends. The V gene's germline CDR1 is LNHDA and CDR2 SQIVND (reference sequence). The CDR3 totals 14 residues. CDR3 protein: CASSRGRFPGELFF. CDR3 DNA sequence: TGTGCCAGTAGTAGGGGACGATTCCCCGGGGAGCTGTTTTTT.

The V and J genes are TRBV19 and TRBJ2-7, with TRBD1 as a possible D gene (6 bases). Trimming left V 3 bases short and J 6 bases short, with 15 bases between. CDR3 length: 14 residues. Germline-derived CDR1 and CDR2 are LNHDA and SQIVND (reference sequence). This CDR3 is CASSIGQGIGEQYF. The CDR3 bases are TGTGCCAGTAGTATCGGGCAGGGGATAGGCGAGCAGTACTTC.

In its sample, this clone was seen a few times. The rearrangement uses TRBV10-3 and TRBJ2-1; TRBD2 is a possible D gene (6 bases). The ends were cut back, 8 bases at V and 3 bases at J, with 14 bases in the middle. Germline-derived CDR1 and CDR2 are ENHRY and SYGVKD. There are 14 residues in the CDR3. This CDR3 reads CAIAPEGGYNEQFF. The CDR3 DNA sequence: TGTGCCATCGCCCCGGAGGGTGGCTACAATGAGCAGTTCTTC.

The chain joins TRBV6-1 to TRBJ2-7; TRBD2 is a possible D gene (6 bases). Germline lookup yields CDR1 MNHNS and CDR2 SASEGT. The ends were cut back, 2 bases at V and 5 bases at J, with 13 bases in the middle. The CDR3 contains 14 residues. The CDR3 coding sequence is TGTGCCAGCAGTGAATTAAGACTAGGAAACGAGCAGTACTTC. Protein product: CASSELRLGNEQYF.

Concerning this clone: Other nucleotide sequences in the sample specify the same CDR3. The genes are TRBV10-1 and TRBJ2-7; 8 positions match TRBD1. Trimming took 2 bases from V and 6 from J; bases not matched to a gene: 3. Germline CDR1 WNHNN, CDR2 SYGVQD (reference sequence). The CDR3 covers 13 residues. The CDR3 region is CASSELQGGEQYF. CDR3 nucleotide sequence: TGCGCCAGCAGTGAGCTACAGGGGGGCGAGCAGTACTTC.

V and J are TRBV6-5 and TRBJ2-7; 12 nucleotides align to TRBD2. Germline V gene sequence: CDR1 MNHEY, CDR2 SVGAGI. This CDR3 comprises 11 residues. In nucleotides, the CDR3 is TGTGCGACTAGCGGGAGCTACGAGCAGTACTTC. Translation gives CATSGSYEQYF.